Below are 2 T cell receptor beta chains sequenced from a single sample in a study of identical twins. Each CDR3 protein gets one entry after TCRdb re-called the 5' RACE reads with MiXCR. This table has approximately 500,000 distinct CDR3 sequences, roughly a quarter appearing once. This sample was also put to use in a study of T cells expressing NK-cell markers.

The material sequenced was CD4+ T cells sorted from blood. These receptors all come from a woman under 30 in good health.

This clonotype was found a few times. The chain employs TRBV5-1 and TRBJ2-3; 14 bases map to TRBD2. There are 17 residues in the CDR3. The V gene's germline CDR1 is SGHRS and CDR2 YFSETQ. V trimming: 4 bases; J trimming: 5 bases; junction bases outside the gene matches: 9. The CDR3 is CASSLTGLAGGGDTQYF. In DNA, the CDR3 is TGCGCCAGCAGCCTAACTGGACTAGCGGGGGGAGGAGATACGCAGTATTTT.

The CDR3, as DNA: TGTGCCAGCAGTTTTAACAGGGGAGGCGAGCAGTACTTC. Residues: CASSFNRGGEQYF. The chain uses TRBV12-3 or TRBV12-4 and TRBJ2-7, with D possibly matching TRBD1 (7 bases). The CDR3 consists of 13 residues. V was clipped by 3 bases and J by 6 bases, with 12 bases between them.